This T cell receptor (beta chain) was observed in a study of beta chain features in type 1 diabetes. General study results and limits: People with Type 1 diabetes carried modestly yet significantly shorter TCRB CDR3s in all four CD4+ subsets. Patients showed naive, central memory and Treg TCRB repertoires that appeared more similar than those of healthy donors.

This clone was recorded a few times. What it recognizes is unknown. Trimming removed 5 bases from V and 4 bases from J; junction bases left unmatched: 8. Germline assignment: CDR1 MNHNS and CDR2 SASEGT. The length of the CDR3 is 14 residues. Expressed TCRB transcripts were sequenced after all isolated RNA was converted to cDNA. The repertoire was sequenced with immunoSEQ multiplex PCR; TCRdb's copy has only in-frame clones and lacks some. The table includes over 650,000 clones, 11% to 15% detected once. This sequence originates from a man aged 18 to 35 with type 1 diabetes. The chain couples TRBV6-1 to TRBJ2-7; 7 bases line up with TRBD1. The material sequenced was naive CD4+ T cells from blood. The CDR3 spells CASSNPGQTYEQYF. CDR3 DNA: TGTGCCAGCAGTAACCCGGGACAGACATACGAGCAGTACTTC.